The 6 T cell receptor beta chains presented below share a single source sample, sequenced in a study of blood T cell repertoires in COVID-19. Sequencing used immunoSEQ multiplex PCR; TCRdb keeps in-frame clones, though not all of them. This table has about 220,000 clones, 83% appearing once. The sample taken for sequencing was PBMCs or T cells enriched from blood (not recorded which). The source of these receptors is a woman aged 45-65 years who had been exposed to COVID-19.

The J gene is TRBJ1-5, the V gene TRBV10-2, with a weak D call TRBD1 (5 bases). The CDR3 sequence is 13 residues long. With 9 bases removed from V and 0 bases from J, the gap between germline ends came to 9 bases. CDR1 and CDR2 from the germline V gene are WSHSY and SAAADI. The chain's CDR3 is CASGHDSNQPQHF. CDR3 DNA: TGCGCCAGTGGACATGATAGCAATCAGCCCCAGCATTTT.

This sequence joins TRBV6-4 and TRBJ2-1; 8 bases agree with TRBD2. Trimming cost V 6 bases and J 0 bases; bases outside gene matches: 1. From germline, CDR1 is MRHNA and CDR2 SNTAGT. This CDR3 has 14 amino acids. DNA for the CDR3: TGTGCCAGCAGGAGCGGGGGCTCCTACAATGAGCAGTTCTTC. Translation: CASRSGGSYNEQFF.

This chain uses TRBV7-2 with TRBJ2-3, with 7 nucleotides matching TRBD2. Germline V gene sequence: CDR1 SGHTA, CDR2 FQGNSA. V trimming: 1 base; J trimming: 0 bases; junction bases outside the gene matches: 4. The CDR3 has 16 residues. For the CDR3, the DNA is TGTGCCAGCAGCTTAGGGGGAGGGCGCAGCACAGATACGCAGTATTTT. Its translation: CASSLGGGRSTDTQYF. Based on the CDR3 plus reference TRBV7-2 and TRBJ2-3, the full variable domain is GAGVSQSPSNKVTEKGKDVELRCDPISGHTALYWYRQSLGQGLEFLIYFQGNSAPDKSGLPSDRFSAERTGGSVSTLTIQRTQQEDSAVYLCASSLGGGRSTDTQYFGPGTRLTVL.

This chain connects TRBV6-5 to TRBJ1-5, with 7 bases identical to TRBD1. The CDR3 consists of 15 residues. The V gene's germline CDR1 is MNHEY and CDR2 SVGAGI. The V segment lost 6 bases and the J segment 5 bases; nucleotides outside the gene matches: 10. Written as DNA, the CDR3 is TGTGCCAGCAGCAGACCAGGGGGTTTTGATCAGCCCCAGCATTTT. It translates to CASSRPGGFDQPQHF.

The chain recombines TRBV7-2 with TRBJ2-5, with 10 bases lining up with TRBD2. The CDR3 extends over 16 amino acids. The germline V gene has CDR1 SGHTA and CDR2 FQGNSA. The J segment lost 7 bases and the V segment lost 5 bases, leaving 13 bases of the junction unmatched. For the CDR3, the DNA is TGTGCCAGCAGCCCTAAGGGCAGCGGGGGGGCGGGGACCCAGTACTTC. Amino acid sequence: CASSPKGSGGAGTQYF.

V usage is TRBV4-3 and J usage is TRBJ1-1, with unresolved D. Germline loops: CDR1 LGHNA, CDR2 YSLEER. The CDR3 consists of 15 residues. V dropped 0 bases and J dropped 7 bases, with 15 bases sitting between them. The CDR3 sequence is CASSQDWAAADEAFF. CDR3 DNA sequence: TGCGCCAGCAGCCAAGATTGGGCCGCAGCGGATGAAGCTTTCTTT.